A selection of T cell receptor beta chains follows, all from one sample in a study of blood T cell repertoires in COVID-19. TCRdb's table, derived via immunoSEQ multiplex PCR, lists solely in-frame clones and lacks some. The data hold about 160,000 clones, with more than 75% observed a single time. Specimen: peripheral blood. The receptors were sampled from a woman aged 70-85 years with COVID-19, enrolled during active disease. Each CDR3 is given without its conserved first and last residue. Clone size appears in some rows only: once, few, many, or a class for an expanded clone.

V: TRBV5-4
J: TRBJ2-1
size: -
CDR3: ASSLAGGGGKNEQF

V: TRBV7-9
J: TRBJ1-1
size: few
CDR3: ASSPGTEAF

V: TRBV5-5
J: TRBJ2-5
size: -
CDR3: ASSNGVLGGETQY

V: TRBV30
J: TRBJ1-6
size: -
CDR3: AWRKVFRNSPLH

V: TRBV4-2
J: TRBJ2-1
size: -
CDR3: ASSQVLLGQGPYNEQF

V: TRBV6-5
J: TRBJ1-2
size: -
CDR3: ASSYGGRGVSGYT

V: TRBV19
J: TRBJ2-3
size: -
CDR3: ASSIVRDRVTDTQY

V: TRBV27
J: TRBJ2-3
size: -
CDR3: ASSSDRATQY

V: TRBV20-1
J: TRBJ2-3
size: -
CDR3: SATESIGGTDTQY

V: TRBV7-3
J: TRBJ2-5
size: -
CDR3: ASSPGGVETQY

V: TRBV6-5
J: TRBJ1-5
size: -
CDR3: ASSTRRNQPQH

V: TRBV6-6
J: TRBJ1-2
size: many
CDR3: ASSRQEADYGYT

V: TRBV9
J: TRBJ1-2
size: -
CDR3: ASSVQGFGGYT

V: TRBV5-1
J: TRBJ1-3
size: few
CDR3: ASSVDGSGNTIY

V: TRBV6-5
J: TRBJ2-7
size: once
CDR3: ASRALGLKDYEQY

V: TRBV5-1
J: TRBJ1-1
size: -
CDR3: ASSSMAKTTEAF

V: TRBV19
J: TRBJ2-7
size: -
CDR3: ASSIRWTGGWDEQY

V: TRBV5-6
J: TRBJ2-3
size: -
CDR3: ASTPAPTTSGAPDTQY

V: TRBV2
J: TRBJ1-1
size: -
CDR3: ASSEQATNTEAF

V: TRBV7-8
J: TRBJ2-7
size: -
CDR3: ASSSGSIRSTYEQY

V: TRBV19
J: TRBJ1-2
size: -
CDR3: ASSPRDRNYGYT

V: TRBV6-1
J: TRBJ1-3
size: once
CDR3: ASSEARGPGNTIY

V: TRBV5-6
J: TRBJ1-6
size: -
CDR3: ASSVGVGGVRNSPLH

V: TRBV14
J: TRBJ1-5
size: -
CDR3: ASSRSGIGQPQH

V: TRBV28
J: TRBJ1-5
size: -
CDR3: ASRPGDRVKPQH

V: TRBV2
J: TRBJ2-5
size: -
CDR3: ASSALSGVGAETQY

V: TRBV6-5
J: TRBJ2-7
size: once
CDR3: ASSGTGGIGYEQY

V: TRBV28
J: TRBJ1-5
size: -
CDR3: ASSLRGSSNQPQH

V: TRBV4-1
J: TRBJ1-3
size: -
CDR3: ASSQTPGTGYNTIY

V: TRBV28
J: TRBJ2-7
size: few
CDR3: ASSPPRGGQY

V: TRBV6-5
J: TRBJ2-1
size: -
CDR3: ASSLRDRSYNEQF

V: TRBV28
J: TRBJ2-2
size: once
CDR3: ASSSPQLAGINTGELF

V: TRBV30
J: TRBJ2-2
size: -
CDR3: AWGESTGELF

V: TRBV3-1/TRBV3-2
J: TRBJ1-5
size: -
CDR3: ASSQRGSNQPQH

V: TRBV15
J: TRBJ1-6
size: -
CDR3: ATSSRSSYNSPLH

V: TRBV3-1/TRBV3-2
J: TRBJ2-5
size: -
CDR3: ASSQLRGTGIETQY

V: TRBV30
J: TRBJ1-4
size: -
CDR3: AWTSGQGVEKLF

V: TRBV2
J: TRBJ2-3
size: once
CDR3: ASSALAAVADTQY

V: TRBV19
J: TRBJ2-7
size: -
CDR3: ASSSNRANYEQY

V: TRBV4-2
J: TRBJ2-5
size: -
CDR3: ASSQESGGGVRLETQY

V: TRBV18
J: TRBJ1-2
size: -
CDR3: ASSRSGGGYGYT

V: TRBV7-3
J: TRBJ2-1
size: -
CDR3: ASSPLGGPYNEQF

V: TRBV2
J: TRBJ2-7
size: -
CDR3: ASSSDRGREEQY

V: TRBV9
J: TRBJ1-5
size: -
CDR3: ASSLGQGSNQPQH

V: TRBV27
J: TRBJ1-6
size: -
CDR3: ASSLAQDSPLH

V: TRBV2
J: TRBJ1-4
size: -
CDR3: ASRRGTANEKLF

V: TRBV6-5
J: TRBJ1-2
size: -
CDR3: ASSSRQGALVGYT

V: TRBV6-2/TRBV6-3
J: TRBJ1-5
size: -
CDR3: ASSDPTTQPQH

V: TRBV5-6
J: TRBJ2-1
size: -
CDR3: ASSLGAGGSANEQF

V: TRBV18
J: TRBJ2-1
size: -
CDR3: ASTSQREQF

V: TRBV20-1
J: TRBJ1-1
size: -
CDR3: SARGGTEAF

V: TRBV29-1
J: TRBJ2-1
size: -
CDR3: SAGGLAGTNEQF